This TCR beta chain stems from a study of blood T cell repertoires in COVID-19 (dated by TCRdb to about 2020). In terms of the full investigation: Samples covering the acute and convalescent phases of COVID-19 were provided by collaborators in the United States, Italy and Spain. The material from the prospective study consisted of cDNA or gDNA derived from T cells, B-cell-depleted T cells, or PBMCs. Subjects who had been exposed to COVID-19, were actively infected with it, or had recovered from it provided the deeply sampled blood TCRbeta repertoires that made up the dataset. The repertoires were released in a freely available public database meant as a resource for research on the immune response to SARS-CoV-2. The samples were drawn from the first 160 participants of the ongoing ImmuneRACE study and from 1,254 subjects provided by 6 global collaborators. Sample metadata almost always included a de-identified subject ID, COVID-19 status, age in years and sex. Where available, HLA class I and class II types were taken from metadata supplied by the sample provider and were not determined by assay-based typing.

On this clone: Its antigen remains undetermined. Per-base qualities were not stored, and no clone one base away is much larger.

Overall study outcomes, separate from this receptor: Clinical and demographic metadata were provided uncurated, with the amount varying by source and participant.

Clipping removes 4 bases from V and 8 bases from J, with 8 as the unmatched junction base count. The CDR3 sequence holds 15 residues, the cysteine and phenylalanine included. Of all the DNA, just the CDR3 is kept, 45 bases in frame from base 1. From a lookup of the germline V gene, CDR1 and CDR2 are WSHSY and SAAADI. TCRbeta CDR3 regions were amplified from genomic DNA using the immunoSEQ Assay, a bias-controlled multiplex PCR. Regarding the original processing steps: Within the assay, amplification of reference gene primers was used to estimate how many nucleated cells each sample contained. Sequence reads were collapsed and filtered to measure the absolute abundance of every unique TCRbeta CDR3 rearrangement. Productive Simpson clonality was computed per sample as the square root of Simpson's diversity index over productive rearrangements. TCRdb retrieved this table from immuneACCESS and kept in-frame rearrangements only. Not all clones are present; in checked studies, unresolved V genes account for under half, and no reason is known for the remainder. D and trimming were read from the DNA, whereas the V and J calls and clone size are those reported in that table. The sample table holds 55,000 to 65,000 clones, of which around 87% were seen once. Clones ranked in the top ten supply roughly 6.7% of the sample.

Each collaborating institution followed its own protocols to collect whole blood in K2EDTA tubes. For TCRbeta analysis, collaborator samples were shipped as frozen whole blood, as isolated PBMCs, or as DNA extracted from either sample type. Recombination linked TRBV10-2 to TRBJ1-2; 12 bases in between match TRBD1. Sequencing was carried out using peripheral blood. The sequence was obtained from a man in his sixties with active or convalescent COVID-19. The DNA reads as follows: TGCGCCAGCAGTGTCCTGGGACAGGGGGCGCGGGGCTACACCTTC. Its product reads: CASSVLGQGARGYTF.